This T cell receptor beta chain was obtained from a study of shared clonotypes between healthy human individuals (TCRdb year 2020). With regard to the full study: The cohort comprised two women and a few men aged 18 to 49 years. Per donor, three plates each were used for CD4 naive and CD4 memory, two for CD8 naive, and one for CD8 memory. Different laboratories and diverse techniques were used to prepare libraries and sequence TCR repertoires, to increase sequencing depth and limit assay-specific biases. Blood TCR repertoires of five healthy adults were deeply sequenced to estimate repertoire size and the extent of clonotype sharing between individuals. Between about 0.85 and 9.5 billion PBMCs per donor were obtained by leukapheresis. Here is what the overall study found, with its caveats: Larger estimated clonotype richness was generally found for naive subsets than for memory subsets. Only blood was sampled, and tissue TCR repertoires likely differ from those in blood. Pairwise subsampling led to the expectation that sequencing depth would affect the degree of clonotype sharing among donors. Compared with non-shared clonotypes, clonotypes shared by all four sorted-subset donors had higher generation probabilities. Sharing across a few donors was observed for around 5% of naive CD4, about 3.2% of naive CD8, roughly 2.3% of memory CD4, and about 0.38% of memory CD8 clonotypes. The genetic and exposure-history diversity represented was limited by the small number of donors. Even with the large sequencing depth, rarefaction of the sorted-subset datasets indicated that sequencing was incomplete.

The donors were healthy, HIV-negative adults with no recently reported acute infections or vaccinations. Only Caucasian adults living in Nashville, Tennessee, USA were represented among the donors. CD4+ T cells were enriched through magnetic negative selection, after which naive cells were positively selected on CD45RA and the remaining negative fraction served as the memory subset. Blood was obtained by leukapheresis, after which PBMCs were separated by Ficoll-Histopaque density gradient centrifugation and cryopreserved in liquid nitrogen vapor phase. Analytical flow cytometry was used to check the purity and quantity of every magnetically sorted T cell population. Genomic DNA was isolated from every sorted fraction and measured by UV absorbance on a Nanodrop 2000c. CDR1 and CDR2 (MDHEN, SYDVKM) derive from the germline V gene. Between the V and J ends, shortened by 4 bases and 0 bases respectively, the junction contains 5 bases. The CDR3 runs 13 amino acids, cysteine and phenylalanine included. Solely the CDR3 DNA is kept, with 39 bases framed from the first base.

Using the deep immunoSEQ assay, TCR CDR3 regions were amplified from genomic DNA by multiplex PCR. Extracted genomic DNA from each cell subset was spread evenly across all wells of several immunoSEQ 96-well plates, with each plate serving as a replicate. For sorted subsets, approximately 190 ng of genomic DNA, equivalent to tens of thousands of T cell genomes, went into each replicate PCR. Purified libraries were quantified with a Qubit 3.0 fluorometer, sized on a Bioanalyzer 2100, and re-quantified with the KAPA Library Quantification kit. Every immunoSEQ 96-well plate was sequenced on a separate single-read 150-cycle Illumina NextSeq 550 flow cell. As for the original processing: The immunoSEQ output contained only junctional sequences without quality scores, so filtering could not match that applied to full-length reads. To assign V/J genes and CDR3, sequences were annotated using PyIR, a Python wrapper for IgBLAST v1.9, with IMGT germline references. Reads with weak V/J assignments (E-value above 1e-6), missing CDR3, stop codons, out-of-frame junctions, or ambiguous translated residues were removed. A V3J clonotype was defined by an identical inferred V gene, J gene, and CDR3 amino acid sequence. The percentage overlap between two repertoires was calculated by dividing the number of shared unique clonotypes by the size of the smaller repertoire. Repertoire richness was assessed with RTK rarefaction, the Chao1 estimator, and Recon v2.1 estimates of unobserved clonotypes. OLGA was used to compute generation probabilities for all TCRbeta clonotypes that the gDNA method yielded from a handful of donors. Here the immuneACCESS table is served through TCRdb, limited to in-frame sequences with V and J called. Missing clones are a known gap in these copies; in checked studies unresolved V genes cover under half, and the rest lacks a known reason. For V, J and clone size, that table is used; D and trimming come from the DNA. In this sample the table shows roughly 1.4 million clones, approximately 98.5% of which occur a single time. Over 0.3% of the sample belongs to the ten largest clones.

About this clone: No cognate antigen has been identified for it. No base quality values were provided; no much bigger clone lies one nucleotide off. Other DNA sequences of this sample code for an identical CDR3.

The TCR was taken from a man aged 25 to 40 in good health. This receptor chain uses TRBV28 and TRBJ2-3, with the D segment identity uncertain. The specimen sequenced was naive CD4+ T cells sorted from blood. The intended sense of this specimen's cell subset or site label: CD45RA+ positively selected. The CDR3 region: CASSSGSTDTQYF. The DNA is as follows: TGTGCCAGCAGTTCGGGTAGCACAGATACGCAGTATTTT.